The 21 T cell receptor beta chains given below trace back to one sample, sequenced in a study of regulatory T cells in long-lasting Graves disease. Time point given: persistent/refractory GD, antithyroid drugs over 5 years with positive TRAb. Construction of the TCR library relied on RNA isolated from PBMCs. Arm-PCR of CDR3 regions and iRepertoire HTBI primers were used to build TCR beta libraries. TCRdb ran MiXCR on the multiplex PCR reads and lists one entry per CDR3 protein. Of some 340,000 distinct CDR3 sequences listed, roughly 24% were seen once; the top ten hold 28%. Here the sequenced sample was peripheral blood mononuclear cells (PBMCs), taken when the disease was refractory, from a patient treated with antithyroid drugs. These receptor sequences come from a woman in her 40s with Graves disease.

This chain links TRBV28 with TRBJ2-1; no definite D call. The germline V gene has CDR1 MDHEN and CDR2 SYDVKM. V was shortened by 6 bases and J by 8 bases, with 20 bases between the two germline ends. The length of the CDR3 is 15 residues. The CDR3 region has the DNA TGTGCCAGCAGCTCCCCGGACCCAAAGGATGATGAGCAGTTCTTC. Amino acid sequence: CASSSPDPKDDEQFF. The complete variable domain, with remaining parts taken from reference TRBV28 and TRBJ2-1, reads DVKVTQSSRYLVKRTGEKVFLECVQDMDHENMFWYRQDPGLGLRLIYFSYDVKMKEKGDIPEGYSVSREKKERFSLILESASTNQTSMYLCASSSPDPKDDEQFFGPGTRLTVL.

This clonotype was detected ten times or more. The rearrangement uses TRBV7-9 and TRBJ1-1; D is ambiguous. Trimming pared 1 base from V and 4 bases from J, leaving 7 bases between. The CDR3 length is 13 residues. Germline CDR1 is SEHNR and CDR2 is FQNEAQ (reference sequence). CDR3 sequence (DNA): TGTGCCAGCAGCTTAGGAGGGTTCACTGAAGCTTTCTTT. Translation: CASSLGGFTEAFF.

The sample holds one count of this clonotype. V gene TRBV4-3 combines with J gene TRBJ2-5; 9 nucleotides line up with TRBD2. V was clipped by 4 bases and J by 7 bases; unmatched bases: 7. From germline, CDR1 is LGHNA and CDR2 YSLEER. The CDR3 covers 14 residues. The CDR3 region is CASSPRGGSGTQYF. In DNA form, the CDR3 reads TGCGCCAGCAGCCCGCGGGGGGGCAGCGGGACCCAGTACTTC.

This clonotype appeared many times. This sequence joins TRBV28 and TRBJ2-5, with 8 bases identical to TRBD1. This CDR3 region has 16 residues. Germline CDR1 and CDR2: MDHEN and SYDVKM. The ends lost 5 bases at V and 4 bases at J; junction bases unmatched: 12. The CDR3 DNA sequence: TGTGCCAGCAGTCCCCCGACAGGGGCCGGCGGAGAGACCCAGTACTTC. Protein: CASSPPTGAGGETQYF.

This chain uses TRBV20-1 with TRBJ2-7; 9 nucleotides agree with TRBD1. The CDR3 extends over 19 amino acids. V was pared by 1 base and J by 0 bases, with 16 bases of the junction left unmatched. CDR1 is DFQATT, CDR2 SNEGSKA, per germline (reference sequence). The CDR3 sequence is CSARGSGTGRLKSSYEQYF. The CDR3 DNA sequence: TGCAGTGCTAGAGGATCCGGGACAGGGAGATTGAAGAGCTCCTACGAGCAGTACTTC.

This clonotype appeared once. The genes are TRBV6-1 and TRBJ2-1; TRBD1 matches 12 bases. CDR1 and CDR2 from the germline V gene are MNHNS and SASEGT. CDR3 length equals 16 residues. J gave up 6 bases and V 4 bases, and 7 bases lay outside the gene matches. CDR3 protein: CASSGNPGQGANEQFF. The CDR3 DNA follows: TGTGCCAGCAGTGGGAACCCGGGACAGGGGGCCAATGAGCAGTTCTTC.

J is TRBJ1-1 and V is TRBV27; weak D call: TRBD1 (6 bases). Germline V gene data show CDR1 as MNHEY and CDR2 as SMNVEV (reference sequence). Trimming stripped 1 base from V and 4 bases from J, with 10 bases between. The CDR3 sequence is 14 residues long. The CDR3 reads CASSLWQGSTEAFF. The CDR3 nucleotides are TGTGCCAGCAGTTTATGGCAGGGGAGCACTGAAGCTTTCTTT.

In regard to this clonotype: A read error may be the cause here, since a much bigger clone is one base away. The chain links TRBV5-1 to TRBJ1-1; TRBD1 agrees at 9 bases. The V and J ends lost 2 bases and 4 bases, in that order; junction bases with no gene match: 9. Germline V gene data show CDR1 as SGHRS and CDR2 as YFSETQ. The CDR3 runs 16 residues. The CDR3 DNA reads TGCGCCAGCAGCTTAGTACAGGGGGCCCCCAGCACTGAAGCTTTCTTT. This codes for CASSLVQGAPSTEAFF.

This clonotype was observed a handful of times. This chain joins TRBV28 and TRBJ2-3, with D maybe TRBD2 (5 bases). Trimming shortened V by 6 bases and J by 0 bases, and 10 bases separated the two germline ends. The CDR3 consists of 14 residues. The germline gives CDR1 MDHEN, CDR2 SYDVKM. CDR3 bases: TGTGCCAGCAGAATCGACTATAGCACAGATACGCAGTATTTT. The encoded protein is CASRIDYSTDTQYF. The whole variable domain, filled in from reference TRBV28 and TRBJ2-3, reads DVKVTQSSRYLVKRTGEKVFLECVQDMDHENMFWYRQDPGLGLRLIYFSYDVKMKEKGDIPEGYSVSREKKERFSLILESASTNQTSMYLCASRIDYSTDTQYFGPGTRLTVL.

This rearrangement joins TRBV7-9 to TRBJ1-1, with no clear D. The V end lost 4 bases, the J end lost 0 bases, and 24 bases lay between the germline ends. Germline assignment: CDR1 SEHNR and CDR2 FQNEAQ (reference sequence). CDR3 size: 19 residues. DNA for the CDR3: TGTGCCAGCAGCTCCGGGTCTCTAGGAGGTGCTAAAATGAACACTGAAGCTTTCTTT. This gives the protein CASSSGSLGGAKMNTEAFF.

The rearrangement uses TRBV19 and TRBJ2-1; TRBD2 aligns across 8 bases. The CDR3 is 14 amino acids. J gave up 7 bases and V 5 bases, and 7 bases lay outside the gene matches. Germline values: CDR1 LNHDA, CDR2 SQIVND (reference sequence). Here the CDR3 reads CASSVRGGMNEQFF. CDR3 sequence (DNA): TGTGCCAGTAGTGTTCGCGGGGGGATGAATGAGCAGTTCTTC. The whole variable domain, remainder taken from reference TRBV19 and TRBJ2-1, is DGGITQSPKYLFRKEGQNVTLSCEQNLNHDAMYWYRQDPGQGLRLIYYSQIVNDFQKGDIAEGYSVSREKKESFPLTVTSAQKNPTAFYLCASSVRGGMNEQFFGPGTRLTVL.

Regarding this clonotype: Germline is not matched at one junction end, which may reflect a read error. This chain connects TRBV10-2 to TRBJ2-7; 16 nucleotides line up with TRBD2. The CDR3 runs 21 residues. Looked up from germline, CDR1 is WSHSY and CDR2 is SAAADI. The CDR3 nucleotides read TGTGCCAGCAGTTACTACGGAGGGACCGGGACTAGCGGGAGGGATACCTACGAGCAGTACTTC. The encoded protein is CASSYYGGTGTSGRDTYEQYF.

This clonotype has at least ten counts. This chain links TRBV12-3 or TRBV12-4 with TRBJ2-2; D unresolved. This CDR3 has 15 residues. Trimming removed 3 bases at V and 0 bases at J, with 8 bases between. CDR3 DNA: TGTGCCAGCAGTTTTACGGACGCGAACACCGGGGAGCTGTTTTTT. Translation: CASSFTDANTGELFF.

This chain joins TRBV28 and TRBJ2-3; tentatively, D is TRBD1 (6 bases). The CDR3 has 13 amino acids. V lost 4 bases, J lost 11 bases, and 16 bases lay in between. CDR1 and CDR2 from the germline V gene are MDHEN and SYDVKM. CDR3 sequence: CASSSGRGTRQYF. CDR3 nucleotide sequence: TGTGCCAGCAGTTCAGGGAGAGGGACACGGCAGTATTTT.

This clonotype was picked up a small number of times. This sequence joins TRBV5-1 and TRBJ2-7, with D possibly matching TRBD2 (6 bases). There are 16 residues in the CDR3. Germline V gene lookup returns CDR1 SGHRS and CDR2 YFSETQ. V lost 3 bases to trimming and J lost 2 bases, with 18 bases between them. The CDR3 DNA is TGCGCCAGCAGCTCGGCTCCGGGGACTCCTACCTACGAGCAGTACTTC. This encodes CASSSAPGTPTYEQYF.

A note on this clonotype: A much larger clone differs by one base, so this may be a read error. CDR3 in DNA: TGTGTCAGCAGCTTAGTTTGGAGTTCCGAGAACACCGGGGAGCTGTTTTTT. Residues: CVSSLVWSSENTGELFF. The rearrangement links TRBV11-2 to TRBJ2-2; D remains unclear. Germline V gives CDR1 SGHAT, CDR2 FQNNGV. The CDR3 spans 17 residues.

This chain uses TRBV6-1 with TRBJ2-1; the D gene is possibly TRBD1 (5 bases). Looked up from germline, CDR1 is MNHNS and CDR2 is SASEGT. The CDR3 totals 14 residues. The ends were cut back, 7 bases at V and 0 bases at J, with 10 bases in the middle. This CDR3 reads CASKDSSSYNEQFF. Here the CDR3 DNA reads TGTGCCAGCAAAGACAGTAGCTCCTACAATGAGCAGTTCTTC.

This clonotype has ten or more counts. V usage is TRBV2 and J usage is TRBJ1-4; D possibly corresponds to TRBD1 (5 bases). V was trimmed by 6 bases and J by 4 bases, leaving 21 bases between them. Germline CDR1 is SNHLY and CDR2 is FYNNEI. The CDR3 has 17 residues. The CDR3 sequence: CASSGSRGVRGNEKLFF. CDR3 DNA sequence: TGTGCCAGCAGCGGATCCCGAGGGGTTCGTGGTAATGAAAAACTGTTTTTT.

The J gene is TRBJ2-4, the V gene TRBV19, with a possible D match to TRBD1 (5 bases). Per the germline V gene, CDR1 is LNHDA and CDR2 is SQIVND (reference sequence). CDR3 size: 16 residues. Between the trimmed V and J ends, which lost 3 bases and 8 bases, there was a span of 20 bases. The CDR3 protein is CASSIPTRQRRDIQYF. Here the CDR3 DNA reads TGTGCCAGTAGTATTCCTACTCGACAGAGAAGAGACATTCAGTACTTC.

The chain is built from TRBV10-3 and TRBJ1-6; D possibly corresponds to TRBD1 (5 bases). Germline CDR1 ENHRY, CDR2 SYGVKD. V was shortened by 2 bases and J by 11 bases, with 13 bases between the two germline ends. CDR3 length: 14 residues. The CDR3 protein is CAISEGAGKTPLHF. The CDR3 DNA follows: TGTGCCATCAGTGAGGGGGCAGGGAAAACACCCCTCCACTTT.

Comment on this clonotype: A much larger clone lies a single base off, so this may be a read error. V usage is TRBV10-3 and J usage is TRBJ2-2; D not certain. Germline V gene lookup returns CDR1 ENHRY and CDR2 SYGVKD. The CDR3 loop spans 16 amino acids. The V and J ends lost 6 bases and 4 bases respectively, with 18 bases between them. CDR3 nucleotide sequence: TGTGCCATCAGGGACCCCCAAGAACCGAGCACCGGGGAGCTGTTTTTT. Translation: CAIRDPQEPSTGELFF.